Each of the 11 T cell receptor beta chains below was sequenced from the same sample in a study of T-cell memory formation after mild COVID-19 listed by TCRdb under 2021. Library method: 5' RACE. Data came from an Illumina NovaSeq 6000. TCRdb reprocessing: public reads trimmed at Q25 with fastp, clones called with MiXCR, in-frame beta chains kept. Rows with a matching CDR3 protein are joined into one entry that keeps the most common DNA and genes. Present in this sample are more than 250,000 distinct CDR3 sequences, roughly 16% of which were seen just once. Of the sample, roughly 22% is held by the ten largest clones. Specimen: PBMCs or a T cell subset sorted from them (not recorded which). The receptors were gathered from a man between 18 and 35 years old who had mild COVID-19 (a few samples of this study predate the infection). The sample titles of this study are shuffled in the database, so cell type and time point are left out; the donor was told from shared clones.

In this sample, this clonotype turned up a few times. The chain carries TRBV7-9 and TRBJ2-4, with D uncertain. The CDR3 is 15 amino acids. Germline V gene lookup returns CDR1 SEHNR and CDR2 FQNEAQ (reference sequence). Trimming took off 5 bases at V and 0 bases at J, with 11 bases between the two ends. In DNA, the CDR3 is TGTGCCAGCAGCCATACTGGGGTAGCCAAAAACATTCAGTACTTC. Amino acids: CASSHTGVAKNIQYF. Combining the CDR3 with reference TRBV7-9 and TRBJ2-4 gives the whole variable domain DTGVSQNPRHKITKRGQNVTFRCDPISEHNRLYWYRQTLGQGPEFLTYFQNEAQLEKSRLLSDRFSAERPKGSFSTLEIQRTEQGDSAMYLCASSHTGVAKNIQYFGAGTRLSVL.

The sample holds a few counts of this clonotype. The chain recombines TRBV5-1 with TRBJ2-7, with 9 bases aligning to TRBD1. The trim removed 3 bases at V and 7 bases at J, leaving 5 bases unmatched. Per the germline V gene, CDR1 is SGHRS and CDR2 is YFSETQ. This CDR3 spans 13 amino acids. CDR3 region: CASSWDRAEEQYF. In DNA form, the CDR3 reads TGCGCCAGCAGCTGGGACAGGGCAGAAGAGCAGTACTTC.

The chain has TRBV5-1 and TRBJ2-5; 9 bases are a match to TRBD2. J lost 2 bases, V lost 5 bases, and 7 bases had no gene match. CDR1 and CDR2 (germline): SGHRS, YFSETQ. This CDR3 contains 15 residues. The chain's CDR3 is CASSKLAGKQETQYF. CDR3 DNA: TGCGCCAGCAGTAAGCTAGCGGGGAAGCAAGAGACCCAGTACTTC.

The DNA for the CDR3 is TGCGCCAGCAGCTTGGAAGGCGGCATCCGACCCCTCCACTTT. It encodes CASSLEGGIRPLHF. This chain links TRBV5-1 with TRBJ1-6; unclear D gene. V shed 0 bases and J shed 12 bases, with 13 bases lying between them. The CDR3 has 14 amino acids. In germline, CDR1 is SGHRS, CDR2 YFSETQ.

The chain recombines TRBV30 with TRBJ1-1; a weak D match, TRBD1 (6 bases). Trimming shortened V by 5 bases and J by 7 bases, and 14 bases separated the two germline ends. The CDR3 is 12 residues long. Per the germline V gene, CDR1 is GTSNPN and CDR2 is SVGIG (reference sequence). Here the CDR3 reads CAWEQGEVEAFF. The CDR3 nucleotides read TGTGCCTGGGAACAGGGTGAGGTTGAAGCTTTCTTT.

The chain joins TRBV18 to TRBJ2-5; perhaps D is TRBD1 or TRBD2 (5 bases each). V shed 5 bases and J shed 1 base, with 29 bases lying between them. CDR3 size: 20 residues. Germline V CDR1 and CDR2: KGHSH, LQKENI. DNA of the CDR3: TGTGCCAGCTCAGCGGCCGGGACGATGTGGGATATTCGCACCCAAGAGACCCAGTACTTC. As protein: CASSAAGTMWDIRTQETQYF.

CDR3 protein: CASSTRDRAYEQYF. Here the CDR3 DNA reads TGTGCCAGCAGTACCCGGGACAGGGCCTACGAGCAGTACTTC. The chain couples TRBV27 to TRBJ2-7, with 9 positions matching TRBD1. Germline V gene lookup returns CDR1 MNHEY and CDR2 SMNVEV (reference sequence). Trimming cost V 5 bases and J 2 bases; bases outside gene matches: 4. The CDR3 extends over 14 amino acids.

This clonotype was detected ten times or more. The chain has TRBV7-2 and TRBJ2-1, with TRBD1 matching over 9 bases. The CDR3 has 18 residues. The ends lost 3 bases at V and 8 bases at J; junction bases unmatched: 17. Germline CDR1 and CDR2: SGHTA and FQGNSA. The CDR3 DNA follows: TGTGCCAGCAGCTTTCCGGGACAGGGTTTAGGTCCTTTCGATGAGCAGTTCTTC. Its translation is CASSFPGQGLGPFDEQFF.

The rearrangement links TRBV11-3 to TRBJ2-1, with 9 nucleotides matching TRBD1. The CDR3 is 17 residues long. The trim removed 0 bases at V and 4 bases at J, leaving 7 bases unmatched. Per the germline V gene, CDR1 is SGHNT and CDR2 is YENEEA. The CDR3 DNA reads TGTGCCAGCAGCTTAGATTGGGGGACAGGGAAATACAATGAGCAGTTCTTC. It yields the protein CASSLDWGTGKYNEQFF.

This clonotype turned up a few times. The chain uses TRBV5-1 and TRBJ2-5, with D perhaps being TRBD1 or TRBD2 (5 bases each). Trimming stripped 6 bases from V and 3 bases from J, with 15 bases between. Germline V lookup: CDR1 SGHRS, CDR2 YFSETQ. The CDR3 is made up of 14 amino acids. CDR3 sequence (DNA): TGCGCCAGCAAGATCCGGGACGTAGAAGAGACCCAGTACTTC. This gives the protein CASKIRDVEETQYF.

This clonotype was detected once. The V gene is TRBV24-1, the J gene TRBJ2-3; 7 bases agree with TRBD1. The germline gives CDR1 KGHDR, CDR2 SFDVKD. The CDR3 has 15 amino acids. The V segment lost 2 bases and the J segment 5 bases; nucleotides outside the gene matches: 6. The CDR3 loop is CATSDSGTVGDTQYF. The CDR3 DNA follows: TGTGCCACCAGTGATTCAGGGACAGTGGGAGATACGCAGTATTTT.